These 21 T cell receptor beta chains were all obtained from the same sample, sequenced in a study of Graves' ophthalmopathy and Graves' hyperthyroidism. From RNA, the CDR3 regions of TCR beta chains were amplified and sequenced. First-round RT-PCR relied on HTBI primers, and a second-round multiplex PCR came next. MiXCR, run by TCRdb on the multiplex PCR reads, gives a single entry per CDR3 protein. Of approximately 1.2 million distinct CDR3 sequences listed, about 38% are singletons. Sequenced input: peripheral blood or thyroid tissue (not recorded which). Receptors were obtained from an adult man with Graves' hyperthyroidism.

This clonotype was counted between two and nine times. This may arise from a read error, as a much more abundant clone is one base away. The chain employs TRBV10-3 and TRBJ2-5; D gene unclear. The germline gives CDR1 ENHRY, CDR2 SYGVKD. The CDR3 has 12 residues. CDR3 in amino acids: CASSLKKETQYF. The CDR3 DNA is TGTGCCAGCAGTCTAAAAAAAGAGACCCAGTACTTC.

The rearrangement links TRBV25-1 to TRBJ2-5; TRBD1 matches at 10 bases. Germline lookup yields CDR1 MGHDK and CDR2 SYGVNS. This CDR3 has 16 amino acids. V was pared by 4 bases and J by 3 bases, with 8 bases of the junction left unmatched. CDR3 in amino acids: CASSVGTGVHEETQYF. DNA of the CDR3: TGTGCCAGCAGTGTTGGGACAGGGGTTCATGAAGAGACCCAGTACTTC.

The rearrangement uses TRBV7-8 and TRBJ1-6; 7 nucleotides align to TRBD1. Germline loops: CDR1 SGHVS, CDR2 FQNEAQ. This CDR3 comprises 15 residues. Trimming removed 7 bases from V and 8 bases from J; junction bases left unmatched: 11. The CDR3 nucleotides are TGTGCCAGCACCCTCAGGGGGGGGCTTGATTCACCCCTCCACTTT. As protein: CASTLRGGLDSPLHF.

This clonotype was found many times. The chain has TRBV7-2 and TRBJ2-7; the match to TRBD2 covers 13 bases. Germline V gives CDR1 SGHTA, CDR2 FQGNSA. Trimming took 1 base from V and 12 from J; bases not matched to a gene: 6. This CDR3 is built from 14 residues. The DNA of the CDR3 is TGTGCCAGCAGCTTAGGAGGACTAGCGGGAGTTTGGTACTTC. Its translation is CASSLGGLAGVWYF.

This clonotype was counted ten times or more. V usage is TRBV12-3 or TRBV12-4 and J usage is TRBJ1-5; possible D gene TRBD1, 6 bases. V lost 5 bases, J lost 0 bases, and 14 bases lay in between. The CDR3 extends over 16 amino acids. The CDR3 bases are TGTGCCAGCAGTCTAATACAGGGTCATAGCAATCAGCCCCAGCATTTT. This codes for CASSLIQGHSNQPQHF.

J is TRBJ2-7 and V is TRBV4-1, with 9 bases lining up with TRBD1. CDR1 is MGHRA, CDR2 YSYEKL, per germline. Trimming at V came to 1 base and at J to 4 bases, leaving 8 bases not matched to a gene. The CDR3 has 16 amino acids. The CDR3 here is CASSQVLGTGIYEQYF. CDR3 DNA sequence: TGCGCCAGCAGCCAAGTTCTTGGGACAGGGATTTACGAGCAGTACTTC.

This rearrangement joins TRBV6-5 to TRBJ2-6; D is undetermined. The CDR3 spans 16 residues. The germline V and J ends were trimmed by 0 bases and 2 bases, with 8 bases remaining between them. From germline, CDR1 is MNHEY and CDR2 SVGAGI. Written as DNA, the CDR3 is TGTGCCAGCAGTTACTCGTCGGCTGCTGGGGCCAACGTCCTGACTTTC. Its translation is CASSYSSAAGANVLTF.

About this clonotype: Since a much larger clone is just one base distant, this may be a read error. The V gene is TRBV20-1, the J gene TRBJ2-7; D tentatively reads TRBD1 or TRBD2 (5 bases each). Germline CDR1 is DFQATT and CDR2 is SNEGSKA (reference sequence). The CDR3 contains 13 residues. DNA of the CDR3: TGCAGTGCTAGAGGGGGGACCCCCTACGACCAGTACTTC. Protein sequence: CSARGGTPYDQYF.

J is TRBJ1-5 and V is TRBV2; D might be TRBD1 (5 bases). V dropped 4 bases and J dropped 6 bases, with 13 bases sitting between them. Germline CDR1 reads SNHLY; CDR2 reads FYNNEI. The CDR3 runs to 14 residues. CDR3 sequence reads: CASSVSGLGQPQHF. In DNA form, the CDR3 reads TGTGCCAGCAGTGTTTCAGGGCTCGGTCAGCCCCAGCATTTT.

This clonotype was seen just once. This may arise from a read error, as a much more abundant clone is one base away. This chain links TRBV20-1 with TRBJ1-2; the D is unclear. Germline CDR1 DFQATT, CDR2 SNEGSKA (reference sequence). The CDR3 has 14 amino acids. The V and J ends lost 5 bases and 1 base respectively, with 14 bases between them. CDR3 loop: CSAARTGFNYGYTF. As DNA, the CDR3 is TGCAGTGCTGCCAGGACGGGTTTTAACTATGGCTACACCTTC.

This clonotype was seen once. The V and J genes are TRBV19 and TRBJ1-1; 8 bases are shared with TRBD1. J gave up 1 base and V 5 bases, and 6 bases lay outside the gene matches. The germline V gene has CDR1 LNHDA and CDR2 SQIVND (reference sequence). The CDR3 is 15 residues long. The CDR3 reads CASSRGGTGNTEAFF. In DNA, the CDR3 is TGTGCCAGTAGTCGAGGGGGGACAGGGAACACTGAAGCTTTCTTT.

This clonotype was seen at least ten times. The rearrangement joins TRBV4-1 to TRBJ1-2; D not resolved. The CDR3 is made up of 14 amino acids. Per the germline V gene, CDR1 is MGHRA and CDR2 is YSYEKL. Trimming stripped 2 bases from V and 2 bases from J, with 9 bases between. The CDR3 sequence is CASSQNTNNYGYTF. The CDR3 DNA reads as TGCGCCAGCAGCCAAAACACTAACAACTATGGCTACACCTTC.

This clonotype was observed a handful of times. The chain carries TRBV12-3 or TRBV12-4 and TRBJ2-7; no reliable D call. The CDR3 runs to 15 residues. V shed 2 bases and J shed 0 bases, with 11 bases lying between them. The CDR3 region has the DNA TGTGCCAGCAGTTTAAAGGCAGCGAGCTCCTACGAGCAGTACTTC. Residues: CASSLKAASSYEQYF.

This clonotype was picked up many times. This chain connects TRBV2 to TRBJ2-7, with D unresolved. V gave up 3 bases and J gave up 0 bases, with 9 bases separating them. Per the germline V gene, CDR1 is SNHLY and CDR2 is FYNNEI. The CDR3 is made up of 14 amino acids. CDR3 sequence reads: CASSDAVGSYEQYF. The DNA for the CDR3 is TGTGCCAGCAGTGACGCGGTCGGCTCCTACGAGCAGTACTTC.

Remarks on this clonotype: Germline is not matched at one junction end, which may reflect a read error. The chain joins TRBV9 to TRBJ1-1; D unresolved. CDR3 size: 12 residues. Germline V lookup: CDR1 SGDLS, CDR2 YYNGEE. For the CDR3, the DNA is TGCTCCAGCAGCTTCGGGAACACTGAAGCTTTCTTT. This encodes CSSSFGNTEAFF. The full variable domain, in which reference TRBV9 and TRBJ1-1 provide the parts outside the CDR3, is DSGVTQTPKHLITATGQRVTLRCSPRSGDLSVYWYQQSLDQGLQFLIQYYNGEERAKGNILERFSAQQFPDLHSELNLSSLELGDSALYFCSSSFGNTEAFFGQGTRLTVV.

This chain joins TRBV28 and TRBJ2-2, with D perhaps TRBD1 (5 bases). The CDR3 totals 15 residues. Trimming removed 8 bases at V and 1 base at J, with 14 bases between. Germline lookup yields CDR1 MDHEN and CDR2 SYDVKM. The CDR3 DNA follows: TGTGCCAGCCTTACCGACAGCAGGAACACCGGGGAGCTGTTTTTT. This sequence encodes CASLTDSRNTGELFF.

This clonotype has at least ten counts. V and J are TRBV19 and TRBJ1-1; D gene ambiguous. The CDR3 spans 14 residues. Trimming cost V 5 bases and J 2 bases, with 12 bases left between them. Germline assignment: CDR1 LNHDA and CDR2 SQIVND (reference sequence). DNA of the CDR3: TGTGCCAGTAGTCCAGGACGGATAAACACTGAAGCTTTCTTT. This translates into CASSPGRINTEAFF.

With regard to this clonotype: This clone may be a read error of a much larger clone one base away. The genes are TRBV20-1 and TRBJ1-5, with D maybe TRBD1 (5 bases). Germline CDR1 reads DFQATT; CDR2 reads SNEGSKA (reference sequence). This CDR3 region has 13 residues. In nucleotides, the CDR3 is TGCGGTGCTAGGGTCGGGGGAGGCCAGCCCCAGCATTTT. This translates into CGARVGGGQPQHF.

This clonotype has a handful of counts. The gene calls are TRBV7-9 and TRBJ1-2, with D possibly matching TRBD1 (6 bases). Germline CDR1 reads SEHNR; CDR2 reads FQNEAQ (reference sequence). CDR3 length: 17 residues. Trimming shortened V by 6 bases and J by 4 bases, and 24 bases separated the two germline ends. The CDR3 reads CASSLNPAGERSYGYTF. The CDR3, as DNA: TGTGCCAGCAGTTTAAACCCGGCAGGGGAACGTAGCTATGGCTACACCTTC.

This clonotype was counted once. Since a much larger clone is just one base distant, this may be a read error. The chain has TRBV10-3 and TRBJ2-5; a weak D match, TRBD2 (6 bases). Germline lookup yields CDR1 ENHRY and CDR2 SYGVKD. V lost 10 bases and J lost 6, with 18 bases in between. The CDR3 contains 13 residues. The CDR3 sequence: CATARREQKTQYF. CDR3 bases: TGTGCCACCGCTAGACGGGAGCAAAAGACCCAGTACTTC.

The chain is built from TRBV7-8 and TRBJ1-3; D not resolved. This CDR3 comprises 15 residues. Trimming shortened V by 1 base and J by 3 bases, and 10 bases separated the two germline ends. CDR1 is SGHVS and CDR2 is FQNEAQ in the germline V gene. The CDR3 sequence is CASSLGRAGGNTIYF. The CDR3, as DNA: TGTGCCAGCAGCTTAGGAAGGGCGGGTGGAAACACCATATATTTT.